This TCR beta chain came from a study of cytotoxic CD8 clonotypes in ibrutinib-treated CLL. Looking at the study overall: Among patients, some 24 responded partially and 2 completely; around 14 then stayed remitted and roughly 12 progressed after median around 73 months. Response sampling came at median approximately a year of treatment, ranging roughly 6 to 36 months.

Cryopreserved PBMCs supplied about 1.8 micrograms of genomic DNA for TCR beta libraries. TCRdb keeps only in-frame clones here, not all; method: immunoSEQ multiplex PCR. The data hold 250,000 to 350,000 clones, with 70% to 80% observed a single time. The CDR3 is 15 residues long. Between the trimmed V and J ends, which lost 3 bases and 2 bases, there was a span of 13 bases. CDR1 MNHNS and CDR2 SASEGT come from the germline V gene. Source: PBMCs, taken at disease progression, from a patient treated with ibrutinib. The sequence derives from a human donor with chronic lymphocytic leukemia. This chain uses TRBV6-1 with TRBJ1-2; D gene uncertain. The CDR3 sequence is CASSEGFGLNYGYTF. In DNA, the CDR3 is TGTGCCAGCAGTGAGGGGTTTGGGTTAAACTATGGCTACACCTTC.